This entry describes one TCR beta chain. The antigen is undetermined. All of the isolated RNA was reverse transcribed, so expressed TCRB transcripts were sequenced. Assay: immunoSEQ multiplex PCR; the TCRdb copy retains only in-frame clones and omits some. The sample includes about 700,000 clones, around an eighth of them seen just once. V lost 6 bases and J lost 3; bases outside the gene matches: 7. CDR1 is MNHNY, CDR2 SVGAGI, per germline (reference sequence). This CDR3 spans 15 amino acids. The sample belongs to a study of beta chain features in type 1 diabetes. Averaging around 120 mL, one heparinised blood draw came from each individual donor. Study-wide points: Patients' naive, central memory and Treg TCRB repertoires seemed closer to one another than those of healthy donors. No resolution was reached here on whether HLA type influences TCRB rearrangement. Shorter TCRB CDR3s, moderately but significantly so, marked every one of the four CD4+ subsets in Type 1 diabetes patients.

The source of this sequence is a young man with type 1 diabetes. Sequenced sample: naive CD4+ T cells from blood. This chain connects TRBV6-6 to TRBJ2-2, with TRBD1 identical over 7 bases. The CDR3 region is CASSRTQGDTGELFF. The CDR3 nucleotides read TGTGCCAGCAGCCGTACTCAGGGGGACACCGGGGAGCTGTTTTTT.